This is a list of T cell receptor beta chains from one sample in a study of blood T cells in healthy people across ages. Each CDR3 protein gets one entry after TCRdb re-called the 5' RACE reads with MiXCR. The table shows 950,000 to 1,200,000 distinct CDR3 sequences, with roughly two fifths occurring only once. The sample was blood. The receptors derive from a man aged 18 to 29 in good health. Each CDR3 is given with its conserved first and last residue. D genes are given only for firm matches. Only some rows state a clone size, as once, few, many or a class for expanded clones.

v_gene: TRBV21-1; abundance: NA; d_gene: NA; j_gene: TRBJ1-2; CDR3nt: TGTGCCAGAGGGGGGGGCTACAGTAACTATGGCTACACCTTC; CDR3aa: CARGGGYSNYGYTF
v_gene: TRBV20-1; abundance: NA; d_gene: TRBD1; j_gene: TRBJ1-1; CDR3nt: TGCAGTGCTAGAGAGTGGCGACAGGGGAACACTGAAGCTTTCTTT; CDR3aa: CSAREWRQGNTEAFF
v_gene: TRBV7-2; abundance: NA; d_gene: NA; j_gene: TRBJ1-5; CDR3nt: TGTGCCAGCAGCGCGGACGCGAGCAATCAGCCCCAGCATTTT; CDR3aa: CASSADASNQPQHF
v_gene: TRBV11-2; abundance: NA; d_gene: NA; j_gene: TRBJ2-1; CDR3nt: TGTGCCAGCATCTCGACCCGGGACAAAGGGTTGAATGAGCAGTTCTTC; CDR3aa: CASISTRDKGLNEQFF
v_gene: TRBV25-1; abundance: NA; d_gene: NA; j_gene: TRBJ2-7; CDR3nt: TGTGCCAGCGGTGATTTTGGTGACCACGAGCAGTACTTC; CDR3aa: CASGDFGDHEQYF
v_gene: TRBV7-6; abundance: NA; d_gene: NA; j_gene: TRBJ1-1; CDR3nt: TGTGCCAGCAGCTTAAAATACAGGGACACTGAAGCTTTCTTT; CDR3aa: CASSLKYRDTEAFF
v_gene: TRBV14; abundance: NA; d_gene: NA; j_gene: TRBJ1-5; CDR3nt: TGTGCCAGCAGAACTTCCCGGTGGCCCCAGCATTTT; CDR3aa: CASRTSRWPQHF
v_gene: TRBV12-3/TRBV12-4; abundance: NA; d_gene: NA; j_gene: TRBJ2-3; CDR3nt: TGTGCCAGCAGTTGCGGGGACCGCACAGATACGCAGTATTTT; CDR3aa: CASSCGDRTDTQYF
v_gene: TRBV12-5; abundance: NA; d_gene: TRBD1; j_gene: TRBJ2-7; CDR3nt: TGTGTTAGTGGTCCCGGGACAGGCGCCTACGAGCAGTACTTC; CDR3aa: CVSGPGTGAYEQYF
v_gene: TRBV20-1; abundance: NA; d_gene: TRBD1; j_gene: TRBJ2-2; CDR3nt: TGCAGTGCTAGGACAGGGAGTGGCACCGGGGAGCTGTTTTTT; CDR3aa: CSARTGSGTGELFF
v_gene: TRBV18; abundance: NA; d_gene: NA; j_gene: TRBJ1-1; CDR3nt: TGTGCCAGCTCAGCTGGGGTAGGTATGAACACTGAAGCTTTCTTT; CDR3aa: CASSAGVGMNTEAFF
v_gene: TRBV9; abundance: NA; d_gene: NA; j_gene: TRBJ2-5; CDR3nt: TGTGCCAGCAGCCCCGAAGGGTACACCTGCAATGAGCAGTACTTC; CDR3aa: CASSPEGYTCNEQYF
v_gene: TRBV11-2; abundance: few; d_gene: TRBD1; j_gene: TRBJ1-2; CDR3nt: TGTGCCAGCACCAAGGGGGCGTTTTTCGTGGGGTATGGCTACACCTTC; CDR3aa: CASTKGAFFVGYGYTF
v_gene: TRBV12-3/TRBV12-4; abundance: NA; d_gene: NA; j_gene: TRBJ1-1; CDR3nt: TGTGCCAGCAGTTCCACCCGCACGGGTAACACTGAAGCTTTCTTT; CDR3aa: CASSSTRTGNTEAFF
v_gene: TRBV12-3/TRBV12-4; abundance: NA; d_gene: NA; j_gene: TRBJ1-5; CDR3nt: TGTACCAGCATGGGGGGCGTCGGCAATCAGCCCCAGCATTTT; CDR3aa: CTSMGGVGNQPQHF
v_gene: TRBV2; abundance: NA; d_gene: TRBD1; j_gene: TRBJ2-4; CDR3nt: TGTGCCAGCAGATGGGACAGGGGTGAAAACATTCAGTACTTC; CDR3aa: CASRWDRGENIQYF
v_gene: TRBV10-3; abundance: NA; d_gene: TRBD1; j_gene: TRBJ1-2; CDR3nt: TGTGCCATCAGAGACAGGGGACTAGAGGGCTACACCTTC; CDR3aa: CAIRDRGLEGYTF
v_gene: TRBV9; abundance: few; d_gene: NA; j_gene: TRBJ1-2; CDR3nt: TGTGCCAGCAGCGGCCTCAGGATTAACTATGGCTACACCTTC; CDR3aa: CASSGLRINYGYTF
v_gene: TRBV29-1; abundance: few; d_gene: NA; j_gene: TRBJ2-7; CDR3nt: TGCAGCGTTAGAACAGGGCTCTCCTACGAGCAGTACTTC; CDR3aa: CSVRTGLSYEQYF
v_gene: TRBV4-2; abundance: NA; d_gene: NA; j_gene: TRBJ1-6; CDR3nt: TGTGCCAGCAGCCAAGATAGTTCCCCAGATTCACCCCTCCACTTT; CDR3aa: CASSQDSSPDSPLHF
v_gene: TRBV6-6; abundance: NA; d_gene: NA; j_gene: TRBJ1-4; CDR3nt: TGTGCCAGCAGGGAGTCTAGGGGTACTAATGAAAAACTGTTTTTT; CDR3aa: CASRESRGTNEKLFF
v_gene: TRBV29-1; abundance: NA; d_gene: TRBD1; j_gene: TRBJ2-2; CDR3nt: TGCAGCGTTGAAGACGACAGGGGATACACCGGGGAGCTGTTTTTT; CDR3aa: CSVEDDRGYTGELFF
v_gene: TRBV9; abundance: few; d_gene: NA; j_gene: TRBJ2-7; CDR3nt: TGTGCCAGCAGCGTATATGGCCGCGAGCAGTACTTC; CDR3aa: CASSVYGREQYF
v_gene: TRBV7-9; abundance: NA; d_gene: NA; j_gene: TRBJ2-1; CDR3nt: TGTGTCAGCAGCTTAACAACGGCGGCCACTGAAGTTTGCAATGAGCAGTTCTTC; CDR3aa: CVSSLTTAATEVCNEQFF
v_gene: TRBV6-1; abundance: few; d_gene: NA; j_gene: TRBJ2-1; CDR3nt: TGTGCCAGCAGCCGGGACACACTGTACAATGAGCAGTTCTTC; CDR3aa: CASSRDTLYNEQFF
v_gene: TRBV7-2; abundance: NA; d_gene: NA; j_gene: TRBJ1-2; CDR3nt: TGTGCCAGCAGCGAGACAGGACGGTCCCCTTATGGCTACACCTTC; CDR3aa: CASSETGRSPYGYTF
v_gene: TRBV12-3/TRBV12-4; abundance: NA; d_gene: NA; j_gene: TRBJ1-1; CDR3nt: TGTGCCAGCAGTCTCAGATCCTCGACAGGTACGGCCGAAGCTTTCTTT; CDR3aa: CASSLRSSTGTAEAFF
v_gene: TRBV6-6; abundance: few; d_gene: NA; j_gene: TRBJ1-1; CDR3nt: TGTGCCAGCATTTACGCCGGGCCGGGGGGGGACACTGAAGCTTTCTTT; CDR3aa: CASIYAGPGGDTEAFF
v_gene: TRBV5-5; abundance: many; d_gene: NA; j_gene: TRBJ2-1; CDR3nt: TGTGCCAGCAGCTTGGATATGGGGGGCTGGAATGAGCAGTTCTTC; CDR3aa: CASSLDMGGWNEQFF
v_gene: TRBV7-9; abundance: NA; d_gene: NA; j_gene: TRBJ2-5; CDR3nt: TGTGCCAGCAGCTTCTCGGGACTTGGAGAGACCCAGTACTTC; CDR3aa: CASSFSGLGETQYF
v_gene: TRBV4-1; abundance: NA; d_gene: TRBD1; j_gene: TRBJ1-1; CDR3nt: TGCGCCAGCAGCCAGGGGACAGCCAAAATGAACACTGAAGCTTTCTTT; CDR3aa: CASSQGTAKMNTEAFF
v_gene: TRBV7-9; abundance: NA; d_gene: NA; j_gene: TRBJ1-4; CDR3nt: TGTGCCAGCAGGAGACGGGGACTTAATGAAAAACTGTTTTTT; CDR3aa: CASRRRGLNEKLFF
v_gene: TRBV29-1; abundance: NA; d_gene: TRBD1; j_gene: TRBJ2-1; CDR3nt: TGCAGCGTTGAGGGGCAGGGGGCTATAGGTGAGCAGTTCTTC; CDR3aa: CSVEGQGAIGEQFF
v_gene: TRBV6-5; abundance: NA; d_gene: NA; j_gene: TRBJ1-2; CDR3nt: TGTGCCAGCAGGCCCGGGACGGACTATGGCTACACCTTC; CDR3aa: CASRPGTDYGYTF
v_gene: TRBV30; abundance: NA; d_gene: TRBD2; j_gene: TRBJ2-3; CDR3nt: TGTGCCTGGAGTGTCGCGGGGGGGAGGGCAGATACGCAGTATTTT; CDR3aa: CAWSVAGGRADTQYF
v_gene: TRBV12-3/TRBV12-4; abundance: few; d_gene: NA; j_gene: TRBJ1-1; CDR3nt: TGTGCCAGCAGCCCTTGGGACGCTAACACTGAAGCTTTCTTT; CDR3aa: CASSPWDANTEAFF
v_gene: TRBV12-3/TRBV12-4; abundance: NA; d_gene: NA; j_gene: TRBJ2-7; CDR3nt: TGTGCCAGCAGTTTAGGGGTCAGGGCCAACGAGCAGTACTTC; CDR3aa: CASSLGVRANEQYF
v_gene: TRBV27; abundance: few; d_gene: NA; j_gene: TRBJ2-6; CDR3nt: TGTGCCAGCAGTTTATCTTGGCAGACAAACTCTGGGGCCAACGTCCTGACTTTC; CDR3aa: CASSLSWQTNSGANVLTF
v_gene: TRBV29-1; abundance: few; d_gene: NA; j_gene: TRBJ2-3; CDR3nt: TGCAGCGCCTCGACAGAGAGCACAGATACGCAGTATTTT; CDR3aa: CSASTESTDTQYF
v_gene: TRBV7-3; abundance: few; d_gene: NA; j_gene: TRBJ2-2; CDR3nt: TGTGCCAGCAGCTTAATTTCCGGGGCCAACACCGGGGAGCTGTTTTTT; CDR3aa: CASSLISGANTGELFF
v_gene: TRBV19; abundance: NA; d_gene: NA; j_gene: TRBJ1-4; CDR3nt: TGTGCCAGTAGCGACGGGCCCCCAACTAATGAAAAACTGTTTTTT; CDR3aa: CASSDGPPTNEKLFF
v_gene: TRBV20-1; abundance: NA; d_gene: NA; j_gene: TRBJ1-5; CDR3nt: TGCAGTGCTAGAGAGGACTGGGGGTTTATACAGCCCCAGCATTTT; CDR3aa: CSAREDWGFIQPQHF
v_gene: TRBV20-1; abundance: many; d_gene: NA; j_gene: TRBJ2-1; CDR3nt: TGCAGTGCTAGACAGGGGAATGAGCAGTTCTTC; CDR3aa: CSARQGNEQFF
v_gene: TRBV20-1; abundance: NA; d_gene: TRBD1; j_gene: TRBJ2-5; CDR3nt: TGCAGTGCAGCGACAGGGGGATCGGAGACCCAGTACTTC; CDR3aa: CSAATGGSETQYF
v_gene: TRBV29-1; abundance: few; d_gene: NA; j_gene: TRBJ2-3; CDR3nt: TGCAGCGTTGGACAGACAGATACGCAGTATTTT; CDR3aa: CSVGQTDTQYF
v_gene: TRBV12-3/TRBV12-4; abundance: NA; d_gene: NA; j_gene: TRBJ2-3; CDR3nt: TGTGCCAGCAGCCAGAGGGGGGGGCGGTCCACAGATACGCAGTATTTT; CDR3aa: CASSQRGGRSTDTQYF
v_gene: TRBV10-3; abundance: few; d_gene: NA; j_gene: TRBJ2-7; CDR3nt: TGTGCCATCAGTGAGGACTACGAGCAGTACTTC; CDR3aa: CAISEDYEQYF
v_gene: TRBV20-1; abundance: NA; d_gene: TRBD2; j_gene: TRBJ2-7; CDR3nt: TGCAGTGCTAGGACTAGCGGGGAATACAATGAGCAGTACTTC; CDR3aa: CSARTSGEYNEQYF
v_gene: TRBV12-3/TRBV12-4; abundance: NA; d_gene: NA; j_gene: TRBJ1-1; CDR3nt: TGTGCCAGCAGTTTAGGGGTCAGGTCCTGGGAAGCTTTCTTT; CDR3aa: CASSLGVRSWEAFF
v_gene: TRBV20-1; abundance: many; d_gene: NA; j_gene: TRBJ2-3; CDR3nt: TGCAGTGCTATGGGGTTTCTTAGCACAGATACGCAGTATTTT; CDR3aa: CSAMGFLSTDTQYF
v_gene: TRBV7-3; abundance: few; d_gene: NA; j_gene: TRBJ2-3; CDR3nt: TGTGCCAGCAGCCCAACGGGACTCCCATCCTCCGCAGATACGCAGTATTTT; CDR3aa: CASSPTGLPSSADTQYF
v_gene: TRBV9; abundance: few; d_gene: TRBD1; j_gene: TRBJ2-7; CDR3nt: TGTGCCAGCAATCGAGGGGACAGGGGCTACGAGCAGTACTTC; CDR3aa: CASNRGDRGYEQYF
v_gene: TRBV27; abundance: NA; d_gene: NA; j_gene: TRBJ1-2; CDR3nt: TGTGCCAGCAGACCAGGTTTTCGGGGGGCCGGAGCGTATGGCTACACCTTC; CDR3aa: CASRPGFRGAGAYGYTF
v_gene: TRBV10-3; abundance: NA; d_gene: TRBD1; j_gene: TRBJ1-5; CDR3nt: TGTGCCATCAGTGAGCCCCCCGCCGGGACAGGGTTGGGTCAGCCCCAGCATTTT; CDR3aa: CAISEPPAGTGLGQPQHF